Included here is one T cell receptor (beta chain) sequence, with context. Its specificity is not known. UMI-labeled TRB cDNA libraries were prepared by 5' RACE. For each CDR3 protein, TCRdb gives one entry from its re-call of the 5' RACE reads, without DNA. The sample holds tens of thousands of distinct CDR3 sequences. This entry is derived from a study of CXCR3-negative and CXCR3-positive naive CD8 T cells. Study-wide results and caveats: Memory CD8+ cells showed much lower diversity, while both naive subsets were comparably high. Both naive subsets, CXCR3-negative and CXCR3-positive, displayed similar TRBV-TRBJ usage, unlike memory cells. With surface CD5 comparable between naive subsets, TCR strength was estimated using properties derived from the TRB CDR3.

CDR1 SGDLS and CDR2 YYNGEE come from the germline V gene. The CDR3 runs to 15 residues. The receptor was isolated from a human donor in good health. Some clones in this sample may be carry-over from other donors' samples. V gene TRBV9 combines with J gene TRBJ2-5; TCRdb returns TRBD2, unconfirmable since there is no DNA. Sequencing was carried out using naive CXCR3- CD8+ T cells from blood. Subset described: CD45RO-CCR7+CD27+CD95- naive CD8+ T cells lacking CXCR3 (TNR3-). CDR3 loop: CASSETPGASETQYF.